The present T cell receptor (beta chain) was sequenced within a study of T cell responses to AZD1222 COVID-19 vaccine. Per the germline V gene, CDR1 is DFQATT and CDR2 is SNEGSKA (reference sequence). The CDR3 extends over 11 amino acids. Trimming removed 6 bases from V and 5 bases from J, with 10 bases in between. This table comes from immunoSEQ multiplex PCR, and its TCRdb copy is limited to in-frame clones, with some not included. The sample has about 100,000 clones; approximately 91% are singletons. The starting material was peripheral blood, obtained on day 0 of AZD1222 vaccination. The chain has TRBV20-1 and TRBJ2-5; perhaps D is TRBD1 or TRBD2 (6 bases each). The sequence derives from an adult in good health. The CDR3 reads CSAGGRETQYF. The CDR3, as DNA: TGCAGTGCGGGGGGCCGCGAGACCCAGTACTTC.